This T cell receptor beta chain was sequenced in a study of T cells in Graves' hyperthyroidism and ophthalmopathy. Graves' hyperthyroidism qualified as stable when ophthalmopathy did not progress within 18 months. RNA transcripts gave rise to amplified TCR beta CDR3 regions. With the HTBI primer set, the TCR CDR3 went through a first round of RT-PCR. TCRdb re-called the multiplex PCR reads with MiXCR, one entry per CDR3 protein. The repertoire consists of hundreds of thousands of distinct CDR3 sequences, with 30% to 40% occurring once and the leading ten covering around 30%. The CDR3 is 17 residues long. The germline CDR1 and CDR2 sequences are SGHAT and FQNNGV. V dropped 2 bases and J dropped 3 bases, with 14 bases sitting between them.

The chain recombines TRBV11-2 with TRBJ1-6, with D possibly TRBD1 on 5 matching bases. The TCR was taken from a woman aged 40 to 49 with Graves' hyperthyroidism. Specimen: blood. CDR3 bases: TGTGCCAGCAGCTTATCTGCGGGGCCGGGCTATAATTCACCCCTCCACTTT. Its protein is CASSLSAGPGYNSPLHF.